This is a list of T cell receptor beta chains from one sample in a study of blood T cell repertoires in COVID-19. The protocol was immunoSEQ multiplex PCR, while the TCRdb copy is restricted to in-frame clones and leaves out a portion. The sample shows about 250,000 clones, almost 90% of them seen only once. The sample comprised peripheral blood. These receptors were obtained from a man older than 75 with acute or convalescent COVID-19. Both conserved end residues are part of each CDR3. The order of the fields is clone size, D gene, J gene, V gene, CDR3 protein, CDR3 DNA. The D gene is left open where the match is weak. A clone size is listed for some rows: how often the clone was seen (once, few, many), or a class if it is expanded.

size: .
D: TRBD2
J: TRBJ2-2
V: TRBV2
CDR3: CAGHSGRGTGELFF
DNA: TGTGCCGGTCATAGCGGGAGGGGAACCGGGGAGCTGTTTTTT

size: .
D: TRBD1
J: TRBJ1-5
V: TRBV6-5
CDR3: CASLITGGGGQPQHF
DNA: TGTGCCAGCCTAATCACAGGGGGCGGGGGGCAGCCCCAGCATTTT

size: once
D: .
J: TRBJ1-1
V: TRBV5-5
CDR3: CASSPRVALRDTEAFF
DNA: TGTGCCAGCAGCCCGCGGGTGGCGTTAAGAGACACTGAAGCTTTCTTT

size: .
D: .
J: TRBJ1-1
V: TRBV7-2
CDR3: CASSSPGDYTEAFF
DNA: TGTGCCAGCAGCTCACCGGGGGACTACACTGAAGCTTTCTTT

size: .
D: .
J: TRBJ1-6
V: TRBV7-2
CDR3: CASRDSPSYNSPLHF
DNA: TGTGCCAGCAGAGACAGCCCCTCCTATAATTCACCCCTCCACTTT

size: .
D: TRBD1
J: TRBJ1-5
V: TRBV5-1
CDR3: CASSPQGSNQPQHF
DNA: TGCGCCAGCAGCCCACAGGGGAGCAATCAGCCCCAGCATTTT

size: .
D: .
J: TRBJ2-6
V: TRBV2
CDR3: CASSVENSGANVLTF
DNA: TGTGCCAGCAGTGTTGAGAACTCTGGGGCCAACGTCCTGACTTTC

size: .
D: .
J: TRBJ2-2
V: TRBV15
CDR3: CATRRDVANTGELFF
DNA: TGTGCCACCAGGCGGGACGTCGCGAACACCGGGGAGCTGTTTTTT

size: .
D: TRBD2
J: TRBJ2-1
V: TRBV5-4
CDR3: CASRTGLAAALSYNEQFF
DNA: TGTGCCAGCAGGACGGGACTAGCGGCGGCTTTGTCCTACAATGAGCAGTTCTTC

size: .
D: TRBD1
J: TRBJ2-5
V: TRBV18
CDR3: CASSKNGQGGETQYF
DNA: TGTGCCAGCTCCAAGAACGGACAGGGCGGAGAGACCCAGTACTTC

size: .
D: .
J: TRBJ2-7
V: TRBV27
CDR3: CATLGDGHVSRRAPF
DNA: TGTGCCACCTTGGGAGATGGGCACGTTTCTCGGCGAGCCCCCTTC

size: .
D: TRBD1
J: TRBJ1-3
V: TRBV4-1
CDR3: CASSLDRASGNTIYF
DNA: TGCGCCAGCAGCCTGGACAGGGCGTCTGGAAACACCATATATTTT

size: .
D: .
J: TRBJ1-5
V: TRBV15
CDR3: CATRGHGQGLSSNQPQHF
DNA: TGTGCCACCAGGGGTCATGGGCAGGGTTTGAGTAGCAATCAGCCCCAGCATTTT

size: once
D: .
J: TRBJ1-4
V: TRBV14
CDR3: CASSQDRATNEKLFF
DNA: TGTGCCAGCAGCCAAGACAGGGCAACTAATGAAAAACTGTTTTTT

size: .
D: .
J: TRBJ1-2
V: TRBV19
CDR3: CASSTSARYGYTF
DNA: TGTGCCAGTAGTACGTCTGCGCGCTATGGCTACACCTTC

size: .
D: TRBD1
J: TRBJ1-5
V: TRBV3-1/TRBV3-2
CDR3: CASSQGGTDQPQHF
DNA: TGTGCCAGCAGCCAAGGGGGGACAGATCAGCCCCAGCATTTT

size: .
D: .
J: TRBJ1-2
V: TRBV28
CDR3: CASTSPTNYGYTF
DNA: TGTGCCAGCACTAGTCCAACAAACTATGGCTACACCTTC

size: .
D: TRBD1
J: TRBJ2-5
V: TRBV5-4
CDR3: CASSLGQGAPETQYF
DNA: TGTGCCAGCAGCTTGGGGCAGGGGGCGCCAGAGACCCAGTACTTC

size: .
D: .
J: TRBJ1-1
V: TRBV28
CDR3: CASSPTTVRNTEAFF
DNA: TGTGCCAGCAGTCCGACAACGGTGAGGAACACTGAAGCTTTCTTT

size: once
D: TRBD2
J: TRBJ2-7
V: TRBV2
CDR3: CASSGTSGRPSEQYF
DNA: TGTGCCAGCAGTGGGACTAGCGGGAGACCCTCCGAGCAGTACTTC

size: .
D: .
J: TRBJ2-1
V: TRBV12-3/TRBV12-4
CDR3: CASSFGVYNEQFF
DNA: TGTGCCAGCAGTTTCGGGGTATACAATGAGCAGTTCTTC

size: .
D: .
J: TRBJ1-2
V: TRBV27
CDR3: CASRGPGDYGYTF
DNA: TGTGCCAGCAGAGGGCCAGGGGACTATGGCTACACCTTC

size: .
D: TRBD2
J: TRBJ2-1
V: TRBV25-1
CDR3: CASSESGLAGRNEQFF
DNA: TGTGCCAGCAGTGAATCCGGACTAGCGGGGCGGAATGAGCAGTTCTTC

size: once
D: TRBD1
J: TRBJ2-7
V: TRBV7-9
CDR3: CASSYTGTGVEQYF
DNA: TGTGCCAGCAGTTATACCGGGACAGGGGTCGAGCAGTACTTC

size: .
D: TRBD1
J: TRBJ2-7
V: TRBV5-4
CDR3: CASSFQGQGAYEQYF
DNA: TGTGCCAGCAGCTTCCAGGGACAGGGGGCCTACGAGCAGTACTTC

size: .
D: TRBD2
J: TRBJ2-1
V: TRBV4-2
CDR3: CASSQELAGGPSNEQFF
DNA: TGTGCCAGCAGCCAAGAACTAGCGGGAGGCCCAAGCAATGAGCAGTTCTTC

size: once
D: .
J: TRBJ2-2
V: TRBV6-5
CDR3: CASSSRVLSNTGELFF
DNA: TGTGCCAGCAGTTCCAGGGTATTGAGTAATACCGGGGAGCTGTTTTTT

size: .
D: .
J: TRBJ2-6
V: TRBV9
CDR3: CASSSQAGANVLTF
DNA: TGTGCCAGCAGCTCACAAGCTGGGGCCAACGTCCTGACTTTC

size: .
D: .
J: TRBJ1-5
V: TRBV7-2
CDR3: CASSARDNGQPQHF
DNA: TGTGCCAGCAGCGCCCGGGACAATGGACAGCCCCAGCATTTT

size: .
D: .
J: TRBJ1-2
V: TRBV29-1
CDR3: CSVELAPGNGYTF
DNA: TGCAGCGTTGAATTGGCACCGGGGAATGGCTACACCTTC

size: .
D: TRBD1
J: TRBJ1-2
V: TRBV4-1
CDR3: CATRTGALANYGYTF
DNA: TGCGCCACACGGACAGGGGCCTTGGCTAACTATGGCTACACCTTC

size: .
D: .
J: TRBJ1-3
V: TRBV11-2
CDR3: CASSPGYSGNTIYF
DNA: TGTGCCAGCAGCCCAGGGTATTCTGGAAACACCATATATTTT

size: .
D: .
J: TRBJ1-4
V: TRBV29-1
CDR3: CSAKRGAGEKLFF
DNA: TGCAGCGCCAAGAGAGGCGCGGGTGAAAAACTGTTTTTT

size: once
D: .
J: TRBJ2-3
V: TRBV12-3/TRBV12-4
CDR3: CASTRTSTDTQYF
DNA: TGTGCCAGCACCCGGACTAGCACAGATACGCAGTATTTT

size: .
D: .
J: TRBJ2-5
V: TRBV7-9
CDR3: CASSLALSGNSGTQYF
DNA: TGTGCCAGCAGCTTAGCGTTATCAGGAAATTCTGGGACCCAGTACTTC

size: .
D: TRBD1
J: TRBJ1-5
V: TRBV6-6
CDR3: CASSHTGTGYQPQHF
DNA: TGTGCCAGCAGTCACACCGGGACAGGGTATCAGCCCCAGCATTTT

size: .
D: TRBD2
J: TRBJ2-2
V: TRBV3-1/TRBV3-2
CDR3: CASSPWTSSGTGELFF
DNA: TGTGCCAGCAGCCCTTGGACTAGTTCGGGCACCGGGGAGCTGTTTTTT

size: .
D: .
J: TRBJ1-1
V: TRBV28
CDR3: CASSLPRGGEAFF
DNA: TGTGCCAGCAGTTTACCTAGGGGGGGGGAAGCTTTCTTT

size: .
D: .
J: TRBJ2-5
V: TRBV19
CDR3: CASSARERRETQYF
DNA: TGTGCCAGTAGTGCCCGGGAACGCCGGGAGACCCAGTACTTC

size: .
D: .
J: TRBJ2-7
V: TRBV6-5
CDR3: CASSYYPGDSYEQYF
DNA: TGTGCCAGCAGTTATTATCCAGGGGACTCCTACGAGCAGTACTTC

size: .
D: .
J: TRBJ1-1
V: TRBV18
CDR3: CASSPLRGRTEAFF
DNA: TGTGCCAGCTCACCATTGCGGGGTCGCACTGAAGCTTTCTTT

size: .
D: .
J: TRBJ2-5
V: TRBV3-1/TRBV3-2
CDR3: CASSQDGGLVATQYF
DNA: TGTGCCAGCAGCCAAGACGGGGGATTGGTTGCGACCCAGTACTTC